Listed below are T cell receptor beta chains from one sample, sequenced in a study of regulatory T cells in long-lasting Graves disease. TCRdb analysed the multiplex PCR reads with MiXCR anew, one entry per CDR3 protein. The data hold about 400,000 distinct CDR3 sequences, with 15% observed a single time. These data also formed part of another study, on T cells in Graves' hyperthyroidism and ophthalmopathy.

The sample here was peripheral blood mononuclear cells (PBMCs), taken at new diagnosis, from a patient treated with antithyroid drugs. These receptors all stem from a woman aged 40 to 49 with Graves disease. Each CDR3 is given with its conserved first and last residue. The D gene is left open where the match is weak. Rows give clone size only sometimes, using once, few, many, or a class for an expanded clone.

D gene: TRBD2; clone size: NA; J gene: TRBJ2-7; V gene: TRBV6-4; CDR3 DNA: TGTGCCAGCAGTGACTCGCTCACTAGCGGGAGGAATACCTACGAGCAGTACTTC; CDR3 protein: CASSDSLTSGRNTYEQYF
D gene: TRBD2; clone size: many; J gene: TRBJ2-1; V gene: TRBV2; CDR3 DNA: TGTGCCAGCAGTTTAGCGGGAGGGCCTGGCAATGAGCAGTTCTTC; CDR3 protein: CASSLAGGPGNEQFF
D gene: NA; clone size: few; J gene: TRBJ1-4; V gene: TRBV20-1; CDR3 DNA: TGCAGTGCTAGTGGGGACAACGAGGAAAAACTGTTTTTT; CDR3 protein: CSASGDNEEKLFF
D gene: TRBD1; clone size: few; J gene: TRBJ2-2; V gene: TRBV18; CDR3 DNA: TGTGCCAGTAAGGGACAGATGAACACCGGGGAGCTGTTTTTT; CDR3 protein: CASKGQMNTGELFF
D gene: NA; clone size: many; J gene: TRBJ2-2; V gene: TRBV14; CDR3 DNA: TGTGCCAGCAGCCAACAAGGGGCGGTCGGGGAGCTGTTTTTT; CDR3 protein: CASSQQGAVGELFF
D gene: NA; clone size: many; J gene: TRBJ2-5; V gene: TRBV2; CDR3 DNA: TGTGCCAGCAGTGAAATATTGGCGGGAGAGACCCAGTACTTC; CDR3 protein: CASSEILAGETQYF
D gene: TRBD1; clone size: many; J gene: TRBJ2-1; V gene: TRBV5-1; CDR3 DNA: TGCGCCAGCAGCTTGAGCGTTTGGCAGGGGGCGCGGAATGAGCAGTTCTTC; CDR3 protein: CASSLSVWQGARNEQFF
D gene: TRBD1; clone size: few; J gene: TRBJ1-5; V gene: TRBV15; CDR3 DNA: TGTGCCACCAGCAGAGATTCGGCCAAGACAGGGTGGTATAGCAATCAGCCCCAGCATTTT; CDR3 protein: CATSRDSAKTGWYSNQPQHF
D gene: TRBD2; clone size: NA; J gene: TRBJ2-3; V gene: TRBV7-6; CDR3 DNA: TGTGCCAGCAGCTTAGCGCACGGGCTAGCGGGAGGTAAAGATACGCAGTATTTT; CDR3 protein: CASSLAHGLAGGKDTQYF
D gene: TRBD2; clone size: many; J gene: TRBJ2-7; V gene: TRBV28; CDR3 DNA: TGTGCCAGCAGTTCCTTGACTAGCGGGAGGCCCAACGAGCAGTACTTC; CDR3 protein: CASSSLTSGRPNEQYF
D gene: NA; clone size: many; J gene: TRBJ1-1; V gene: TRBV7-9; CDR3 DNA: TGTGCCAGCAGCCAACCGACAGTGAACACTGAAGCTTTCTTT; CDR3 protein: CASSQPTVNTEAFF
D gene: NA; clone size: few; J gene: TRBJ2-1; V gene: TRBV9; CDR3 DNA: TGTGCCAGCAGCCAAACCGCGGGCGGCGGCTCCTACAATGAGCAGTTCTTC; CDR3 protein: CASSQTAGGGSYNEQFF
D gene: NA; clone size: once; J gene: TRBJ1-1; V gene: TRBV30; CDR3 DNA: TGTGCCTGGAGGGCGGTATTGTCGACTGAAGCTTTCTTT; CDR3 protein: CAWRAVLSTEAFF
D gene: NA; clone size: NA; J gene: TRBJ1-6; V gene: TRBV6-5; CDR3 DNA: TGTGCCAGCAGTTACTCACAGGAGTCCTATAATTCACCCCTCCACTTT; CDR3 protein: CASSYSQESYNSPLHF
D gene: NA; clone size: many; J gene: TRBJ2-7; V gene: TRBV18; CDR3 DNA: TGTGCCAGCTCACCAGGGGGACAAGGGGGCGAGCAGTACTTC; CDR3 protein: CASSPGGQGGEQYF
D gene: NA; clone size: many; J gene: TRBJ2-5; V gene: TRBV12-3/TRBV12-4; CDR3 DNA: TGTGCCAGCAGTTTCCGGCCAGACAGAGAGACCCAGTACTTC; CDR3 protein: CASSFRPDRETQYF
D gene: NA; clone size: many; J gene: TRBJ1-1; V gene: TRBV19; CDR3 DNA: TGTGCCAGTAGGGTAGCCTTTGAAGCTTTCTTT; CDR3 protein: CASRVAFEAFF
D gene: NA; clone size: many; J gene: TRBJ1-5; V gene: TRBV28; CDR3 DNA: TGTGCCAGCACCAGCTTCTATAGCAATCAGCCCCAGCATTTT; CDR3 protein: CASTSFYSNQPQHF
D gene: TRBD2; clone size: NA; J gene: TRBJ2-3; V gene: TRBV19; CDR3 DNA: TGTGCCACCTCGTTTAGCACTAGCGGCACAGATACGCAGTATTTT; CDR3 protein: CATSFSTSGTDTQYF
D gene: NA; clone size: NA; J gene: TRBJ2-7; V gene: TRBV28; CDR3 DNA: TGTGCCAGCACCCCGGGACACTATTCACGACCGCAGGCAGGAGAGTTAAAAACCTACGAGCAGTGCTTC; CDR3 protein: CASTPGHYSRPQAGELKTYEQCF
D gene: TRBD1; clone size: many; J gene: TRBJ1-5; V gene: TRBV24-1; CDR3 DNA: TGTGCCACCAGGAGGGACAGGGATCAGCCCCAGCATTTT; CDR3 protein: CATRRDRDQPQHF
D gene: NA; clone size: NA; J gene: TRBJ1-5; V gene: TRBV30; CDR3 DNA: TGTGCCTGGAGTATAGACCGGTCGCAGCCCCAGCATTTT; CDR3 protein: CAWSIDRSQPQHF
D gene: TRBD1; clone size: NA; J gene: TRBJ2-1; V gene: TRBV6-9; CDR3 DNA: TGTGCCAGCAGTTACTCCAGGGGGCGAGGAGATGAGCAGTTCTTC; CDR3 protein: CASSYSRGRGDEQFF
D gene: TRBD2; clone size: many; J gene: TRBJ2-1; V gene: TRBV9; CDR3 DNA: TGTGCCAGCAGCGTAGCCCAAGCGGGAGTCGTGGAGCAGTTCTTC; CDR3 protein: CASSVAQAGVVEQFF
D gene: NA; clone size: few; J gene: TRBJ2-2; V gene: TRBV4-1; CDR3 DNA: TGCGCCAGCAGCCCCATTGCAGGACGGGATACCGGGGAGCTGTTTTTT; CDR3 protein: CASSPIAGRDTGELFF
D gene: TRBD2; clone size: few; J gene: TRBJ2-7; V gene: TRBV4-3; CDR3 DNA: TGCGCCAGCGGCCAAGGACTAGCGGGAGCCTACGAGCAGTACTTC; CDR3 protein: CASGQGLAGAYEQYF
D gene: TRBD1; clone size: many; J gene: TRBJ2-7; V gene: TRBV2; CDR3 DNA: TGTGCCAGCAGTGATCGGGACAGGGCCCCCGAGCAGTACTTC; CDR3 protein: CASSDRDRAPEQYF
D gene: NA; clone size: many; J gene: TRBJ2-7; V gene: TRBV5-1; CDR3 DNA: TGCGCCAGCAGCACGGGGACCCCCGGGGTGCAGTACTTC; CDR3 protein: CASSTGTPGVQYF
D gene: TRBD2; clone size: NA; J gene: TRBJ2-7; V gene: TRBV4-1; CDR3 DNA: TGCGCCAGCAGCCAAGATACTCGGACTAGCGGGAGGCGCGAGCAGTACTTC; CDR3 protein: CASSQDTRTSGRREQYF
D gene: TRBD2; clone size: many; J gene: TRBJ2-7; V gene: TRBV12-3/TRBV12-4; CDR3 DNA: TGTGCCAGCAGTTTAGGGCTAGCGGGAGCTGGGTACTTC; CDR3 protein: CASSLGLAGAGYF
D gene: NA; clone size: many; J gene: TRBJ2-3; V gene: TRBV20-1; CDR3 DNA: TGCAGTGCTAGTAGCGACCCAGGCCGGAGGAATACGCAGTATTTT; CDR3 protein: CSASSDPGRRNTQYF
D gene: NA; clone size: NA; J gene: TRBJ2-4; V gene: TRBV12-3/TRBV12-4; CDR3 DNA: TGTGCCAGCAGGGGCAGGGCGGGCATTCAGTACTTC; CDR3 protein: CASRGRAGIQYF
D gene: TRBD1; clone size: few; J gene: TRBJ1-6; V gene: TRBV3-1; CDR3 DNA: TGTGCCAGCAGCCGGGGACAGGGGCTAAGCTCCTATAATTCACCCCTCCACTTT; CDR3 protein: CASSRGQGLSSYNSPLHF
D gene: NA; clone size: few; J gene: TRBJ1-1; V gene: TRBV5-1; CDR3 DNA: TGCGCCAGCAGCTTGGGTAGATCGAACACTGAAGCTTTCTTT; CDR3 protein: CASSLGRSNTEAFF
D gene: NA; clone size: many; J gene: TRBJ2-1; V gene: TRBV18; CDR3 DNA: TGTGCCAGCTCACCTGGACCGTCGGTAGAGCAGTTCTTC; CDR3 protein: CASSPGPSVEQFF
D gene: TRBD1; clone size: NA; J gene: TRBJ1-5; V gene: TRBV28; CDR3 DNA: TGTGCCAGCAGTCCCGGGACAGGGCGAATAATAGTGAGCAATCAGCCCCAGCATTTT; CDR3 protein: CASSPGTGRIIVSNQPQHF
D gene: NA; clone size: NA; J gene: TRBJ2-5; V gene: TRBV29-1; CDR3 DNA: TGCAGCGTTGCAGGGGGGGGAGTGTTTTTGGAGACCCAGTACTTC; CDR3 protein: CSVAGGGVFLETQYF
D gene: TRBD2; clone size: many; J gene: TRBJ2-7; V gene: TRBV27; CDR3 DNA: TGTGCCAGCAGTGTCGGGACTAGCGGCTACGAGCAGTACTTC; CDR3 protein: CASSVGTSGYEQYF
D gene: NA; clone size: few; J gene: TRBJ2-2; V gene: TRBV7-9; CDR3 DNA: TGTGCCAGCAGCTTAGGACCCCCGTGGGACGGGGAGCTGTTTTTT; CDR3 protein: CASSLGPPWDGELFF
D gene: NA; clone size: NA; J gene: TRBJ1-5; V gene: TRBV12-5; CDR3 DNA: TGTGCTAGTGGTTTGGTACCGACAGAGGGAGAGCCCCAGCATTTT; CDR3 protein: CASGLVPTEGEPQHF
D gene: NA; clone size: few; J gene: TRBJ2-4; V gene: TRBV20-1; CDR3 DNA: TGCAGTGCTAGAGGACCTCAGGGAACCAAAAACATTCAGTACTTC; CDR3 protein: CSARGPQGTKNIQYF
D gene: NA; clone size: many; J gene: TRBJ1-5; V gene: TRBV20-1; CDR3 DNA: TGCAGTGCTCTGGACAGAGTTTATAGCAATCAGCCCCAGCATTTT; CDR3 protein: CSALDRVYSNQPQHF
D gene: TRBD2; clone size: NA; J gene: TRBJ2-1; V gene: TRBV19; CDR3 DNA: TGTGCCAGTAGTTGGCGGGAGGCCGGCTCCTACAATGAGCAGTTCTTC; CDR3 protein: CASSWREAGSYNEQFF
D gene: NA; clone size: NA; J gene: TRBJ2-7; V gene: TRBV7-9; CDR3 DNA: TGTGCCAGCAGCTCATTTTTCTCGGACAGACTCTACGAGCAGTACTTC; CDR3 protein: CASSSFFSDRLYEQYF